A selection of T cell receptor beta chains follows, all from one sample in a study of tumor and adjacent non-tumor tissue in lung cancer. TCRdb re-derived calls from the multiplex PCR reads in MiXCR, one entry per CDR3 protein. The sample shows around 140,000 distinct CDR3 sequences, 66% of them seen only once. Input material: lung tumor tissue. These receptor sequences come from a man aged 60 to 75 with small cell lung cancer. Both conserved end residues are trimmed from each CDR3. A D gene is named only where the DNA matches it firmly. Not every row has a clone size; where given, it reads once, few, many or a size class.

size,V,D,CDR3
.,TRBV29-1,TRBD1,SVERGHCGYT
.,TRBV11-3,TRBD2,ASSPPGLAGRKNTGELF
few,TRBV20-1,TRBD1,SAHEGTGQETQY
.,TRBV28,.,ASSFSRGGYSPLH
.,TRBV6-6,.,ASSWTVEAF
.,TRBV11-3,.,ASSSVSLSCEQY
.,TRBV11-3,TRBD1,ASSQGAGANLLT
.,TRBV11-3,.,ASSRKYIQETQH
.,TRBV6-6,.,ASGGAAETQY
medium-sized,TRBV29-1,.,SVDKGPRTDTQY
.,TRBV11-2,.,ASSFSRDGTGTQY
.,TRBV6-1,.,ASNEDTGSGANVLS
.,TRBV20-1,.,SATTGGAQSQH
.,TRBV2,.,ASTVGRMYEQY
many,TRBV6-6,.,ASSYSKISDTQY
.,TRBV29-1,.,SVEPGYYRTYTQY
.,TRBV18,.,ASSPASAGRWNEQF
medium-sized,TRBV11-1,TRBD1,ASSPGQETYYGYT
.,TRBV6-1,.,TSSWEIGTDTRY
.,TRBV6-6,TRBD1,ASSGDRTGVTNTEAF
.,TRBV6-1,TRBD1,VSRGTAFYGYT
.,TRBV20-1,.,SARVKVNEQF
.,TRBV11-2,TRBD2,AYSAGRDEQY
once,TRBV7-9,.,ASGFTGSTYNEQF
few,TRBV6-1,.,ASSEALDLYEQY
.,TRBV12-5,.,ASGPWPTELTDTQY